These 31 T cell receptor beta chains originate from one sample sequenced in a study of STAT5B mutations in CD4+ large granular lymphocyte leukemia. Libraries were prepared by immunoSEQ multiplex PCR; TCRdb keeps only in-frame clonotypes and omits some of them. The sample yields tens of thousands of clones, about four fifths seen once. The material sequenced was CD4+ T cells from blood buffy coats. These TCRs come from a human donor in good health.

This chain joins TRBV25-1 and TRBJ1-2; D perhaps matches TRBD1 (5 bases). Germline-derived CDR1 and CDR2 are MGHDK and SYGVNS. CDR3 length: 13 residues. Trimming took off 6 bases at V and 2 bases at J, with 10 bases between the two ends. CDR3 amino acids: CASSPGTNYGYTF. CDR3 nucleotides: TGTGCCAGCAGCCCCGGGACCAACTATGGCTACACCTTC.

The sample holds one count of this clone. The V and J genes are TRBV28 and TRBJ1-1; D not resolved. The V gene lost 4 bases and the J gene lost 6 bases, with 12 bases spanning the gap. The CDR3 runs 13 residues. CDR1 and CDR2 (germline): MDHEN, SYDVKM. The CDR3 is CASSSYPRAEAFF. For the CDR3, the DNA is TGTGCCAGCAGTTCGTACCCCCGGGCTGAAGCTTTCTTT. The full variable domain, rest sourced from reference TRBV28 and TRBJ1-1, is DVKVTQSSRYLVKRTGEKVFLECVQDMDHENMFWYRQDPGLGLRLIYFSYDVKMKEKGDIPEGYSVSREKKERFSLILESASTNQTSMYLCASSSYPRAEAFFGQGTRLTVV.

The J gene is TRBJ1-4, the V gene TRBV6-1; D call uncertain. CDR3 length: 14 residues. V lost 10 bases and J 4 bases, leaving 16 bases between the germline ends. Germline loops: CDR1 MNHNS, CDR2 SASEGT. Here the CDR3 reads CATQERGRNEKLFF. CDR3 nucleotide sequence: TGTGCCACCCAAGAGAGAGGGCGTAATGAAAAACTGTTTTTT.

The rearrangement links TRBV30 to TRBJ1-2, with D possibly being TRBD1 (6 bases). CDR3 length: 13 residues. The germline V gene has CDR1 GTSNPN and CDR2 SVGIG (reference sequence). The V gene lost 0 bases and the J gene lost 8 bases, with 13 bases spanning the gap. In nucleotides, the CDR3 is TGTGCCTGGAGTGTACTAGGACAGCGGGGCTACACCTTC. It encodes CAWSVLGQRGYTF.

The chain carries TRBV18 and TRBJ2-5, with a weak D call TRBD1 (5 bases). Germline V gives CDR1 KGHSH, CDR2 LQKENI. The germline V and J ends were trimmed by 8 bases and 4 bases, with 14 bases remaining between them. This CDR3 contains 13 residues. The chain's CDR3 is CASAYLTAETQYF. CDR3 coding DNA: TGTGCCAGCGCTTACCTGACAGCAGAGACCCAGTACTTC.

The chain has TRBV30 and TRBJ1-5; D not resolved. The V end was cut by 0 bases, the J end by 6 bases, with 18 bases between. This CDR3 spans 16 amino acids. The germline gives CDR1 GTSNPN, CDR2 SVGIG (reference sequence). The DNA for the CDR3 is TGTGCCTGGAGTGTAGGGAACGAAGGGTTCGGTCAGCCCCAGCATTTT. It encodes CAWSVGNEGFGQPQHF.

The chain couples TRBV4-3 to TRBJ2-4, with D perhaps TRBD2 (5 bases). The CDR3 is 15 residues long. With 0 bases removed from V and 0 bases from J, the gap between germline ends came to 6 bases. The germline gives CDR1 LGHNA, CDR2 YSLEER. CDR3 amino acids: CASSQDGLAKNIQYF. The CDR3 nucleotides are TGCGCCAGCAGCCAAGACGGACTAGCCAAAAACATTCAGTACTTC.

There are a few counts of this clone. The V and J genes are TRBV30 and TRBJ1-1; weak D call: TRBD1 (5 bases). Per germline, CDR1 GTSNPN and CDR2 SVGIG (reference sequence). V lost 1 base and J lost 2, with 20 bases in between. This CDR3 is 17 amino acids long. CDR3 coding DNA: TGTGCCTGGAGTGACACTACCCTTTTTACAGGTAACACTGAAGCTTTCTTT. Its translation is CAWSDTTLFTGNTEAFF.

CDR3 coding DNA: TGCGCCAGCAGCGAGGTACTAGCGGTGAACACCGGGGAGCTGTTTTTT. It translates to CASSEVLAVNTGELFF. V gene TRBV10-1 combines with J gene TRBJ2-2, with 8 bases matching TRBD2. This CDR3 spans 16 amino acids. The germline gives CDR1 WNHNN, CDR2 SYGVQD (reference sequence). V was clipped by 6 bases and J by 1 base; unmatched bases: 7.

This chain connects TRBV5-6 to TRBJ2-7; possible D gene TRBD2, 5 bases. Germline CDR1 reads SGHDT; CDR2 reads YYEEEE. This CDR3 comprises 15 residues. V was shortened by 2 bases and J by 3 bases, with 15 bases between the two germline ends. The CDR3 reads CASSLTTGVGYEQYF. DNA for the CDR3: TGTGCCAGCAGCTTAACAACCGGGGTCGGCTACGAGCAGTACTTC.

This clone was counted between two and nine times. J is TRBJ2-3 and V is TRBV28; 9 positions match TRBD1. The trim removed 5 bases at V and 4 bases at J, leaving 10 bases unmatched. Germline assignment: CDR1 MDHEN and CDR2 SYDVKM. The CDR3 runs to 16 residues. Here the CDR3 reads CASSPGQGYTSDTQYF. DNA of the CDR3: TGTGCCAGCAGTCCCGGACAGGGGTATACTTCAGATACGCAGTATTTT. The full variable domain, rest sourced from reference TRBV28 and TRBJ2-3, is DVKVTQSSRYLVKRTGEKVFLECVQDMDHENMFWYRQDPGLGLRLIYFSYDVKMKEKGDIPEGYSVSREKKERFSLILESASTNQTSMYLCASSPGQGYTSDTQYFGPGTRLTVL.

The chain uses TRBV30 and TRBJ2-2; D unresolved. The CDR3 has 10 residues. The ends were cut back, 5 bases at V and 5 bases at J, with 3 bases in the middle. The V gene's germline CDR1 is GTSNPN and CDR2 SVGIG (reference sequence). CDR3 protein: CAWGTGELFF. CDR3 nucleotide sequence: TGTGCCTGGGGTACCGGGGAGCTGTTTTTT. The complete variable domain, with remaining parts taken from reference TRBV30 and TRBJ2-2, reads SQTIHQWPATLVQPVGSPLSLECTVEGTSNPNLYWYRQAAGRGLQLLFYSVGIGQISSEVPQNLSASRPQDRQFILSSKKLLLSDSGFYLCAWGTGELFFGEGSRLTVL.

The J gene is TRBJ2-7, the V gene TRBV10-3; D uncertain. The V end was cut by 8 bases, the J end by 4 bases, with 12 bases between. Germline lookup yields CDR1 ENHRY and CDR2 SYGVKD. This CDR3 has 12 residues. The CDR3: CAIAVGPYEQYF. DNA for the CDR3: TGTGCCATCGCTGTAGGCCCGTACGAGCAGTACTTC.

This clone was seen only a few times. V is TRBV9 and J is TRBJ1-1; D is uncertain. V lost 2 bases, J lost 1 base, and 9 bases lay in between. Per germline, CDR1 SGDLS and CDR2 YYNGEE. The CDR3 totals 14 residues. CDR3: CASSVKTENTEAFF. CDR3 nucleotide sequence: TGTGCCAGCAGCGTTAAGACGGAGAACACTGAAGCTTTCTTT. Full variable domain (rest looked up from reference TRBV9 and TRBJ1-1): DSGVTQTPKHLITATGQRVTLRCSPRSGDLSVYWYQQSLDQGLQFLIQYYNGEERAKGNILERFSAQQFPDLHSELNLSSLELGDSALYFCASSVKTENTEAFFGQGTRLTVV.

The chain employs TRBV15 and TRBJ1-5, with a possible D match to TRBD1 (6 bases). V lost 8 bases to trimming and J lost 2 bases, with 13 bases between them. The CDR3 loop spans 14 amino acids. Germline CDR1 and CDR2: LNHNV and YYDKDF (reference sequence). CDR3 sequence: CATSWTVGNQPQHF. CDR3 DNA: TGTGCCACCTCCTGGACAGTCGGCAATCAGCCCCAGCATTTT.

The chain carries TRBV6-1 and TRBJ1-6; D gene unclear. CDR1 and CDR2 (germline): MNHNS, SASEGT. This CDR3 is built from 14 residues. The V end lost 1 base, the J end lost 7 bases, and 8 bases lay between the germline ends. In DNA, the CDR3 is TGTGCCAGCAGTGAAGTCGCGGGGAATTCACCCCTCCACTTT. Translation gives CASSEVAGNSPLHF.

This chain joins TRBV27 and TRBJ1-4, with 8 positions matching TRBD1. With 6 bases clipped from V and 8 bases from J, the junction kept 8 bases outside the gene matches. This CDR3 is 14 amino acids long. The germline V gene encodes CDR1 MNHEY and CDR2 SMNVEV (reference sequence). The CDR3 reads CASRLTGAREKLFF. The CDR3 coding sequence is TGTGCCAGCAGATTGACAGGGGCGAGGGAAAAACTGTTTTTT.

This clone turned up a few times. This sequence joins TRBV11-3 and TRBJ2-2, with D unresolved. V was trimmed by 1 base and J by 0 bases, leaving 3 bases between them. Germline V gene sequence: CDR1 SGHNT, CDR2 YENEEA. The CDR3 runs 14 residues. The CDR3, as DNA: TGTGCCAGCAGCTTAGTTCCGAACACCGGGGAGCTGTTTTTT. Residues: CASSLVPNTGELFF. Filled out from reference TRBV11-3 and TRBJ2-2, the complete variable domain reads EAGVVQSPRYKIIEKKQPVAFWCNPISGHNTLYWYLQNLGQGPELLIRYENEEAVDDSQLPKDRFSAERLKGVDSTLKIQPAELGDSAVYLCASSLVPNTGELFFGEGSRLTVL.

The CDR3 sequence is CASSVRDDTQYF. The CDR3 DNA is TGCGCCAGCAGCGTTCGCGATGACACGCAGTACTTC. This chain uses TRBV5-1 with TRBJ2-7; the D is unclear. The V gene lost 4 bases and the J gene lost 9 bases, with 14 bases spanning the gap. This CDR3 is built from 12 residues. Germline CDR1 SGHRS, CDR2 YFSETQ.

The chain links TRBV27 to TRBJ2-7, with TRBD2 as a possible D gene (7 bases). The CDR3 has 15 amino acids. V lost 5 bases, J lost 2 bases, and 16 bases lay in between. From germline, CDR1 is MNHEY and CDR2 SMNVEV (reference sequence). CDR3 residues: CASSDVGGLTYEQYF. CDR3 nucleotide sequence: TGTGCCAGCAGTGACGTGGGGGGGCTAACCTACGAGCAGTACTTC.

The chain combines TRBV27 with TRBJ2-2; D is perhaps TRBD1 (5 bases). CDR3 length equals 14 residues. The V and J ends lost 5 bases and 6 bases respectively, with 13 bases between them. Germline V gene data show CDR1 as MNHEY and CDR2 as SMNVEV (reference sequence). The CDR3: CASSVQGYPGELFF. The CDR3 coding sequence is TGTGCCAGCAGTGTTCAGGGTTATCCCGGGGAGCTGTTTTTT.

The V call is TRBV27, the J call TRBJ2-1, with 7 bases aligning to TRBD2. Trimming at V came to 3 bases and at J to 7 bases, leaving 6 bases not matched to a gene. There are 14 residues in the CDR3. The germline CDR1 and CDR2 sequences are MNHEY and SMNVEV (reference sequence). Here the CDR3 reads CASSFVGLQNEQFF. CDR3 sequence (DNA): TGTGCCAGCAGTTTTGTGGGACTACAGAATGAGCAGTTCTTC.

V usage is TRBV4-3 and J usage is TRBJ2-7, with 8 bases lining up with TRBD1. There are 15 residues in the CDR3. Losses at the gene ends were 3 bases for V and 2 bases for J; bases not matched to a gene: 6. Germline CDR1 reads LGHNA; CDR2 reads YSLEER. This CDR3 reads CASSQTRDRPYEQYF. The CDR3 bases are TGCGCCAGCAGCCAGACACGGGACAGGCCCTACGAGCAGTACTTC.

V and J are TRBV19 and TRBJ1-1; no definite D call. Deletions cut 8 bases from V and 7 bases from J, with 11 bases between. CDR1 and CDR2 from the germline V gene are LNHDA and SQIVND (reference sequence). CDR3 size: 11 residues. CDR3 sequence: CASSERSEAFF. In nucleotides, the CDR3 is TGTGCCAGTTCCGAACGTAGTGAAGCTTTCTTT.

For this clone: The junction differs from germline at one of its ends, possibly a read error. The CDR3 reads CARRTGRNSPLHF. The CDR3 coding sequence is TGTGCCCGGAGGACAGGCCGAAATTCACCCCTCCACTTT. The chain joins TRBV30 to TRBJ1-6; 7 nucleotides align to TRBD1. Germline loops: CDR1 GTSNPN, CDR2 SVGIG (reference sequence). There are 13 residues in the CDR3.

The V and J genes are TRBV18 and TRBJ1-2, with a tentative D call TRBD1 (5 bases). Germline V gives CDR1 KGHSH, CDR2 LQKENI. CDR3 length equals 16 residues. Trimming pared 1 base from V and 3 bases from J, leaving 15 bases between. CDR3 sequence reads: CASSPLPGWNHYGYTF. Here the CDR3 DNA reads TGTGCCAGCTCACCACTGCCAGGGTGGAATCACTATGGCTACACCTTC.

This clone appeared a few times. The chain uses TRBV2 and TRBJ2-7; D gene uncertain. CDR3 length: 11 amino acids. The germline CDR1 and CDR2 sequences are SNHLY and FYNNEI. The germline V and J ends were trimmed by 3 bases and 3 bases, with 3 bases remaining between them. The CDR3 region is CASSEGYEQYF. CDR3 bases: TGTGCCAGCAGTGAGGGCTACGAGCAGTACTTC. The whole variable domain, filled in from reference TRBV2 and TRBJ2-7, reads EPEVTQTPSHQVTQMGQEVILRCVPISNHLYFYWYRQILGQKVEFLVSFYNNEISEKSEIFDDQFSVERPDGSNFTLKIRSTKLEDSAMYFCASSEGYEQYFGPGTRLTVT.

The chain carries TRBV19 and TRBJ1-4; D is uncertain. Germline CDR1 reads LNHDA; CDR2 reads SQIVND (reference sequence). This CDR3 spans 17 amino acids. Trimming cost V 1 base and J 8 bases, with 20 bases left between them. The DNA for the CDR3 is TGTGCCAGTAGTATAGGTAGGGAATGGGATATTGGCGAAAAACTGTTTTTT. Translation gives CASSIGREWDIGEKLFF.

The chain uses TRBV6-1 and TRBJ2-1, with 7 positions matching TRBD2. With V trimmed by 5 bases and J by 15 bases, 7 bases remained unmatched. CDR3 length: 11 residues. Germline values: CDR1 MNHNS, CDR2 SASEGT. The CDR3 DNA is TGTGCCAGCAGTTTAGCGGGCCCAGGGTTCTTC. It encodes CASSLAGPGFF.

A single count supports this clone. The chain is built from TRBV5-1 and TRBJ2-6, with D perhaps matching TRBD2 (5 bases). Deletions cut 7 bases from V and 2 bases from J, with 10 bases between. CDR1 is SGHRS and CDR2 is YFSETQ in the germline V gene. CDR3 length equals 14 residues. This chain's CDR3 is CASGTSTGANVLTF. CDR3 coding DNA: TGCGCCAGCGGTACTAGTACTGGGGCCAACGTCCTGACTTTC.

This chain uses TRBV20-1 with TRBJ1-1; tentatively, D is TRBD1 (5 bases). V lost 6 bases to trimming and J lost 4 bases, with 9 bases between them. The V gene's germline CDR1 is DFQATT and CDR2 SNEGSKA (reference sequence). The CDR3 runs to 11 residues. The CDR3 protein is CSAPRGTEAFF. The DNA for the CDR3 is TGCAGTGCCCCTAGGGGCACTGAAGCTTTCTTT.